This entry lists 28 T cell receptor beta chains sequenced from one sample in a study of blood T cell repertoires in COVID-19. Assay: immunoSEQ multiplex PCR; the TCRdb copy retains only in-frame clones and omits some. The data contain 70,000 to 95,000 clones, more than 80% of them singletons. Input material: peripheral blood. Receptors were obtained from a human donor in a cohort sampled during active COVID-19.

The chain links TRBV28 to TRBJ2-3; 10 nucleotides match TRBD2. V gave up 1 base and J gave up 11 bases; unmatched junction bases: 6. The germline V gene has CDR1 MDHEN and CDR2 SYDVKM. This CDR3 region has 14 residues. CDR3 coding DNA: TGTGCCAGCAGTTTATTGCTAGCGGGGGTGGTGCAGTATTTT. Translated: CASSLLLAGVVQYF. Drawing the rest from reference TRBV28 and TRBJ2-3, the complete variable domain is DVKVTQSSRYLVKRTGEKVFLECVQDMDHENMFWYRQDPGLGLRLIYFSYDVKMKEKGDIPEGYSVSREKKERFSLILESASTNQTSMYLCASSLLLAGVVQYFGPGTRLTVL.

This CDR3 is CASSSMAPESAFF. The CDR3 DNA sequence: TGTGCCAGCAGCTCCATGGCTCCGGAGTCAGCTTTCTTT. The chain couples TRBV7-2 to TRBJ1-1; D is ambiguous. V lost 4 bases and J 10 bases, leaving 16 bases between the germline ends. Germline V CDR1 and CDR2: SGHTA, FQGNSA. CDR3 length: 13 amino acids. Variable domain in full (rest from reference TRBV7-2 and TRBJ1-1): GAGVSQSPSNKVTEKGKDVELRCDPISGHTALYWYRQSLGQGLEFLIYFQGNSAPDKSGLPSDRFSAERTGGSVSTLTIQRTQQEDSAVYLCASSSMAPESAFFGQGTRLTVV.

V usage is TRBV7-9 and J usage is TRBJ2-5, with TRBD1 matching 8 bases. Germline trimming cut 5 bases from V and 3 bases from J; bases unmatched to any gene: 8. In germline, CDR1 is SEHNR, CDR2 FQNEAQ (reference sequence). The length of the CDR3 is 15 residues. The CDR3 bases are TGTGCCAGCAGCCGTCCTGACAGGGGAAAAGAGACCCAGTACTTC. Translated, it gives CASSRPDRGKETQYF.

The chain has TRBV19 and TRBJ1-5; TRBD1 matches 9 bases. V lost 5 bases and J lost 1; bases outside the gene matches: 6. Germline V gene sequence: CDR1 LNHDA, CDR2 SQIVND (reference sequence). The CDR3 length is 16 residues. DNA for the CDR3: TGTGCCAGTAGTTCCCGACAGGGGGTGAGCAATCAGCCCCAGCATTTT. This codes for CASSSRQGVSNQPQHF. The full variable domain, its missing parts supplied by reference TRBV19 and TRBJ1-5, is DGGITQSPKYLFRKEGQNVTLSCEQNLNHDAMYWYRQDPGQGLRLIYYSQIVNDFQKGDIAEGYSVSREKKESFPLTVTSAQKNPTAFYLCASSSRQGVSNQPQHFGDGTRLSIL.

The chain joins TRBV7-2 to TRBJ1-2; the match to TRBD1 covers 8 bases. Germline values: CDR1 SGHTA, CDR2 FQGNSA. CDR3 size: 15 residues. Trimming took 4 bases from V and 6 from J; bases not matched to a gene: 10. In DNA, the CDR3 is TGTGCCAGCAGCTCGGGGACGGACAGGGTCGATGGCTACACCTTC. Protein product: CASSSGTDRVDGYTF. The variable domain in full, with the rest retrieved from reference TRBV7-2 and TRBJ1-2, is GAGVSQSPSNKVTEKGKDVELRCDPISGHTALYWYRQSLGQGLEFLIYFQGNSAPDKSGLPSDRFSAERTGGSVSTLTIQRTQQEDSAVYLCASSSGTDRVDGYTFGSGTRLTVV.

The chain links TRBV7-9 to TRBJ1-2; 7 positions match TRBD1. This CDR3 has 13 residues. The ends lost 0 bases at V and 5 bases at J; junction bases unmatched: 0. Germline V gene data show CDR1 as SEHNR and CDR2 as FQNEAQ (reference sequence). The DNA for the CDR3 is TGTGCCAGCAGCTTAGCCAGGGGGTATGGCTACACCTTC. It yields the protein CASSLARGYGYTF.

The J gene is TRBJ2-1, the V gene TRBV5-1; TRBD2 agrees at 10 bases. There are 15 residues in the CDR3. After removal of 3 bases from V and 6 bases from J, the junction contained 6 bases not matched to a gene. CDR1 and CDR2 (germline): SGHRS, YFSETQ. In DNA, the CDR3 is TGCGCCAGCAGCTCTTGGACTAGCGGCCCCAATGAGCAGTTCTTC. This gives the protein CASSSWTSGPNEQFF.

This chain links TRBV3-1 (or the pseudogene TRBV3-2) with TRBJ1-6; 8 nucleotides align to TRBD1. Germline V gene data show CDR1 as LGHDT and CDR2 as YNNKEL (reference sequence). J was trimmed by 7 bases and V by 5 bases; bases with no gene match: 7. The CDR3 extends over 15 amino acids. The CDR3 sequence is CASSVRDRMNSPLHF. The CDR3, as DNA: TGTGCCAGCAGCGTCCGGGACAGGATGAATTCACCCCTCCACTTT.

This clone appeared a single time. The rearrangement links TRBV5-1 to TRBJ1-5, with D possibly TRBD1 on 5 matching bases. The CDR3 length is 15 residues. Germline lookup yields CDR1 SGHRS and CDR2 YFSETQ. Trimming stripped 4 bases from V and 0 bases from J, with 11 bases between. The CDR3 DNA reads as TGCGCCAGCAGCGTGGACATTTATAGCAATCAGCCCCAGCATTTT. Translating gives CASSVDIYSNQPQHF.

V gene TRBV5-1 combines with J gene TRBJ2-3, with 9 bases identical to TRBD2. The CDR3 runs 16 residues. Germline trimming cut 4 bases from V and 5 bases from J; bases unmatched to any gene: 11. The V gene's germline CDR1 is SGHRS and CDR2 YFSETQ. The CDR3 nucleotides read TGCGCCAGCAGCGGGAGTAGCGGGGGACGGGGAGATACGCAGTATTTT. Translation gives CASSGSSGGRGDTQYF.

The chain recombines TRBV11-2 with TRBJ1-1; weak D call: TRBD1 (6 bases). Germline V gene sequence: CDR1 SGHAT, CDR2 FQNNGV. The CDR3 covers 15 residues. Deletions cut 5 bases from V and 7 bases from J, with 20 bases between. The CDR3 reads CASSANSGVSSEAFF. The CDR3 coding sequence is TGTGCCAGCAGCGCCAATTCAGGGGTTTCGAGTGAAGCTTTCTTT.

The J gene is TRBJ2-7, the V gene TRBV19; D possibly corresponds to TRBD2 (5 bases). The ends were cut back, 3 bases at V and 5 bases at J, with 17 bases in the middle. Per the germline V gene, CDR1 is LNHDA and CDR2 is SQIVND (reference sequence). The CDR3 sequence is 15 residues long. CDR3 bases: TGTGCCAGTAGTATTTACCGGGGTGGGCTCGACGAGCAGTACTTC. Encoded protein: CASSIYRGGLDEQYF.

This chain joins TRBV5-4 and TRBJ1-2, with a tentative D call TRBD1 (6 bases). CDR3 size: 15 residues. CDR1 is SGHNT, CDR2 YYREEE, per germline (reference sequence). V was clipped by 6 bases and J by 5 bases, with 20 bases between them. CDR3 sequence: CASTSMARGGYGYTF. The CDR3 DNA sequence: TGTGCCAGCACCTCGATGGCCAGGGGTGGGTATGGCTACACCTTC. Full variable domain (missing parts from reference TRBV5-4 and TRBJ1-2): ETGVTQSPTHLIKTRGQQVTLRCSSQSGHNTVSWYQQALGQGPQFIFQYYREEENGRGNFPPRFSGLQFPNYSSELNVNALELDDSALYLCASTSMARGGYGYTFGSGTRLTVV.

V usage is TRBV24-1 and J usage is TRBJ1-2, with TRBD1 as a possible D gene (5 bases). Trimming cost V 2 bases and J 4 bases, with 19 bases left between them. Germline V gene lookup returns CDR1 KGHDR and CDR2 SFDVKD. The CDR3 sequence is 17 residues long. For the CDR3, the DNA is TGTGCCACCAGTGATTCCCGTCCGCCGGGGGAGGGCTATGGCTACACCTTC. This codes for CATSDSRPPGEGYGYTF.

In this sample, this clone turned up a few times. V gene TRBV18 combines with J gene TRBJ1-1; perhaps TRBD1 as D (6 bases). The CDR3 is made up of 14 amino acids. CDR1 is KGHSH and CDR2 is LQKENI in the germline V gene. V shed 3 bases and J shed 1 base, with 9 bases lying between them. CDR3 nucleotide sequence: TGTGCCAGCTCACCGGGACAACAGAACACTGAAGCTTTCTTT. It is translated as CASSPGQQNTEAFF.

The rearrangement links TRBV6-5 to TRBJ1-2, with 7 nucleotides matching TRBD1. Trimming at V came to 4 bases and at J to 4 bases, leaving 3 bases not matched to a gene. Germline V gives CDR1 MNHEY, CDR2 SVGAGI. The CDR3 contains 13 residues. CDR3 bases: TGTGCCAGCAGTTGGGACAGAACCTATGGCTACACCTTC. Its translation is CASSWDRTYGYTF.

The chain is built from TRBV19 and TRBJ1-1; tentatively, D is TRBD1 (6 bases). Germline lookup yields CDR1 LNHDA and CDR2 SQIVND (reference sequence). CDR3 size: 15 residues. V lost 5 bases to trimming and J lost 5 bases, with 18 bases between them. CDR3 sequence (DNA): TGTGCCAGTAGTCCCAGGACAGCCGGGGATACTGAAGCTTTCTTT. Its translation is CASSPRTAGDTEAFF.

The rearrangement uses TRBV4-1 and TRBJ1-2; D ambiguous. Germline CDR1 is MGHRA and CDR2 is YSYEKL. The ends were cut back, 0 bases at V and 2 bases at J, with 10 bases in the middle. This CDR3 comprises 15 residues. The CDR3 DNA sequence: TGCGCCAGCAGCCAAGAGGGAGTGACAAACTATGGCTACACCTTC. Encoded protein: CASSQEGVTNYGYTF.

The chain carries TRBV6-6 and TRBJ1-2; possibly TRBD1 for D (5 bases). Germline V gene lookup returns CDR1 MNHNY and CDR2 SVGAGI (reference sequence). The CDR3 has 16 amino acids. V lost 0 bases and J lost 4, with 15 bases in between. The CDR3 spells CASSYSIGGVSYGYTF. The CDR3 DNA follows: TGTGCCAGCAGTTACTCGATCGGGGGAGTCAGCTATGGCTACACCTTC.

CDR3 in amino acids: CASSRAGINQPQHF. DNA of the CDR3: TGTGCCAGCAGCCGCGCAGGAATCAATCAGCCCCAGCATTTT. The chain employs TRBV7-2 and TRBJ1-5; D is uncertain. This CDR3 has 14 residues. The V gene's germline CDR1 is SGHTA and CDR2 FQGNSA. The V end was cut by 5 bases, the J end by 3 bases, with 11 bases between.

The chain uses TRBV19 and TRBJ1-1, with D possibly matching TRBD1 (6 bases). V lost 4 bases to trimming and J lost 3 bases, with 15 bases between them. The CDR3 extends over 15 amino acids. Germline V gene lookup returns CDR1 LNHDA and CDR2 SQIVND (reference sequence). CDR3 sequence (DNA): TGTGCCAGTAGTAATCACGGGGGGCGGTACACTGAAGCTTTCTTT. Translation: CASSNHGGRYTEAFF.

The chain joins TRBV18 to TRBJ2-6; 8 bases are a match to TRBD1. Germline CDR1 and CDR2: KGHSH and LQKENI. V lost 4 bases and J lost 0; bases outside the gene matches: 5. The length of the CDR3 is 17 residues. The CDR3 region has the DNA TGTGCCAGCTCACAACCGGGACAGGCCTCTGGGGCCAACGTCCTGACTTTC. Its protein is CASSQPGQASGANVLTF.

The chain carries TRBV5-5 and TRBJ1-1; 10 bases match TRBD1. Per germline, CDR1 SGHKS and CDR2 YYEKEE (reference sequence). This CDR3 is built from 15 residues. Unmatched junction bases numbered 5, after V lost 2 bases and J lost 4 bases. CDR3 protein: CASSFRDRGITEAFF. The CDR3 DNA reads as TGTGCCAGCAGCTTCCGGGACAGGGGTATCACTGAAGCTTTCTTT.

This clone was counted a single time. The chain employs TRBV25-1 and TRBJ2-3, with D uncertain. CDR1 is MGHDK, CDR2 SYGVNS, per germline. The germline V and J ends were trimmed by 0 bases and 8 bases, with 9 bases remaining between them. CDR3 length: 13 residues. CDR3 bases: TGTGCCAGCAGTGAATATACGACACGTACGCAGTATTTT. The encoded protein is CASSEYTTRTQYF.

This sequence joins TRBV7-8 and TRBJ1-1, with 8 bases aligning to TRBD1. The CDR3 covers 16 residues. Trimming took 5 bases from V and 1 from J; bases not matched to a gene: 9. The germline V gene encodes CDR1 SGHVS and CDR2 FQNEAQ. The CDR3 loop reads CASSPRPGTGNTEAFF. The CDR3 DNA reads TGTGCCAGCAGCCCACGTCCCGGGACAGGGAACACTGAAGCTTTCTTT.

The chain is built from TRBV9 and TRBJ1-1; D perhaps matches TRBD1 (5 bases). This CDR3 is built from 15 residues. Germline CDR1 SGDLS, CDR2 YYNGEE. Between the trimmed V and J ends, which lost 3 bases and 3 bases, there was a span of 15 bases. The CDR3 nucleotides read TGTGCCAGCAGCGAGCGACCTATCAGGGACACTGAAGCTTTCTTT. The encoded protein is CASSERPIRDTEAFF.

The chain carries TRBV12-1 and TRBJ2-7; TRBD1, as called in the table, went unchecked against the DNA. TRBV12-1 is listed as a pseudogene. CDR3 length: 15 residues. The DNA for the CDR3 is TGTGCCAGCAGCTTCCGGGACAGGGCTCCCTACGAGCAGTACTTC. It yields the protein CASSFRDRAPYEQYF.

The chain uses TRBV7-9 and TRBJ1-6, with TRBD1 identical over 8 bases. The CDR3 totals 14 residues. Germline lookup yields CDR1 SEHNR and CDR2 FQNEAQ (reference sequence). Unmatched junction bases numbered 8, after V lost 5 bases and J lost 11 bases. The DNA of the CDR3 is TGTGCCAGCAGCGGACAGGGACTGGGGGCACCCCTCCACTTT. It specifies CASSGQGLGAPLHF.